This TCR beta chain was found in a study of regulatory T cells in long-lasting Graves disease. TCR beta libraries were built with iRepertoire HTBI primers and Arm-PCR of CDR3 regions. TCRdb called the multiplex PCR reads again in MiXCR, with one record for every CDR3 protein. This table has about 210,000 distinct CDR3 sequences, roughly 18% appearing once. The CDR3 spans 15 residues. V was clipped by 1 base and J by 5 bases; unmatched bases: 11. CDR1 is DFQATT, CDR2 SNEGSKA, per germline (reference sequence). The time point denotes: newly diagnosed GD, antithyroid drugs for less than 3 months. Researchers made the TCR library from RNA that was extracted from PBMCs. This clonotype was found many times. This sample also belongs to another study, concerning T cells in Graves' hyperthyroidism and ophthalmopathy.

The chain carries TRBV20-1 and TRBJ2-7; 7 bases agree with TRBD1. Here the sequenced sample was peripheral blood mononuclear cells (PBMCs), taken at new diagnosis, from a patient treated with antithyroid drugs. The receptor was isolated from a woman aged 25-40 years with Graves disease. Here the CDR3 reads CSARGGLDRVHEQYF. CDR3 nucleotide sequence: TGCAGTGCTAGAGGGGGCTTAGACAGGGTCCACGAGCAGTACTTC.